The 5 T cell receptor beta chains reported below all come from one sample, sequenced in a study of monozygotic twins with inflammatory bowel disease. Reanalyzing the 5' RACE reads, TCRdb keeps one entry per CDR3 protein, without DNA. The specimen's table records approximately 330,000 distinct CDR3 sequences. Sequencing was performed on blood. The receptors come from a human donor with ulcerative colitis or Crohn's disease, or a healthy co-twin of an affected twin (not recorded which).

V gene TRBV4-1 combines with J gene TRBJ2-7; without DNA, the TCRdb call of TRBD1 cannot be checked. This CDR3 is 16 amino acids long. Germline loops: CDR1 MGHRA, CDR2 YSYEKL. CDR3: CASSQDKGTPSYEQYF.

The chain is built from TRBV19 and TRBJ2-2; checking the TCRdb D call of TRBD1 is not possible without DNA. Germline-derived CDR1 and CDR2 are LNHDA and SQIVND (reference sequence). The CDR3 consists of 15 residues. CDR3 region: CASSTSSGGSGELFF.

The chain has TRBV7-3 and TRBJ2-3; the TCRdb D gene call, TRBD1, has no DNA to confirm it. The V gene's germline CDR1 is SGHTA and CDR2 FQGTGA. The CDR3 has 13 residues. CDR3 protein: CASSIGASDTQYF.

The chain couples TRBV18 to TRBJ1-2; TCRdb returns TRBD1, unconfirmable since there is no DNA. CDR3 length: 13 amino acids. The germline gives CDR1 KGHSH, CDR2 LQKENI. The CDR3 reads CASSRGTDSGYTF.

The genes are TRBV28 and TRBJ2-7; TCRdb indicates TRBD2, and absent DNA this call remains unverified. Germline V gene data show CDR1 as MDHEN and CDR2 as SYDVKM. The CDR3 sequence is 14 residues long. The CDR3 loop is CASSGAPRTYEQYF.